This T cell receptor (beta chain) is drawn from a study of shared clonotypes between healthy human individuals. About the study: In total, the donors were two women and a few men aged 18 to 49.

Remarks on this clone: Its antigen is undetermined. Within the sample, other DNA sequences also encode this same CDR3.

V lost 0 bases, J lost 6 bases, and 9 bases lay in between. This CDR3 contains 14 residues. CDR1 is MNHNY and CDR2 is SVGAGI in the germline V gene (reference sequence). Sorted-subset replicate PCRs used 200 ng of genomic DNA. This amount corresponded to some 30,000 T cell genomes. Clones were sequenced by immunoSEQ multiplex PCR, and TCRdb holds only the in-frame ones, with some missing. Of 600,000 to 800,000 clones in the sample, 72% were seen once. Study-wide points: The naive CD4 repertoires of several donors were compared, and about 5% of clonotypes were shared.

The chain combines TRBV6-6 with TRBJ1-5, with D maybe TRBD1 (5 bases). Specimen: memory CD4+ T cells sorted from blood. Subset denoted: CD45RA-negative fraction. This sequence was found in a woman aged 25-40 years in good health. CDR3 protein: CASSYSGGGQPQHF. CDR3 in DNA: TGTGCCAGCAGTTACTCGGGGGGGGGTCAGCCCCAGCATTTT.